Each of the 17 T cell receptor beta chains below was sequenced from the same sample in a study of beta chain features in type 1 diabetes. No antigen is known for these receptors. What was sequenced were expressed TCRB transcripts, since all of the isolated RNA had been reverse transcribed. Profiling relied on immunoSEQ multiplex PCR, and the TCRdb table lists in-frame clones only, not all of them. The data contain over 600,000 clones, under 15% of them singletons. Study-level points and caveats: Type 1 diabetes patients had moderately but significantly shorter TCRB CDR3s in all four CD4+ subsets.

The sample consisted of naive CD4+ T cells from blood. The receptors were sampled from a man aged 25 to 40 with type 1 diabetes.

The chain joins TRBV30 to TRBJ1-5, with D unresolved. The germline V gene encodes CDR1 GTSNPN and CDR2 SVGIG (reference sequence). V shed 1 base and J shed 4 bases, with 11 bases lying between them. The CDR3 is 14 residues long. CDR3 DNA: TGTGCCTGGAGTGCCATGGTGGGGAATCAGCCCCAGCATTTT. Protein sequence: CAWSAMVGNQPQHF.

This clone was found a few times. The J gene is TRBJ2-2, the V gene TRBV7-2; D is ambiguous. Germline V gene sequence: CDR1 SGHTA, CDR2 FQGNSA. V lost 1 base to trimming and J lost 5 bases, with 5 bases between them. This CDR3 has 13 amino acids. CDR3 amino acids: CASSLVRTGELFF. CDR3 DNA sequence: TGTGCCAGCAGCTTAGTACGGACCGGGGAGCTGTTTTTT.

This clone was seen a handful of times. Other DNA sequences within the sample encode an identical CDR3. This chain uses TRBV29-1 with TRBJ2-3, with D maybe TRBD1 (6 bases). V was trimmed by 5 bases and J by 1 base, leaving 10 bases between them. Germline V gene lookup returns CDR1 SQVTM and CDR2 ANQGSEA. The CDR3 contains 13 residues. The CDR3 spells CSVPGGRTDTQYF. CDR3 nucleotide sequence: TGCAGCGTTCCTGGGGGCCGCACAGATACGCAGTATTTT.

This clone was seen a handful of times. The CDR3 spells CASTPPGLEPDEQYF. CDR3 nucleotides: TGTGCCAGCACACCTCCGGGACTAGAACCTGACGAGCAGTACTTC. V gene TRBV28 combines with J gene TRBJ2-7; 8 nucleotides match TRBD2. The trim removed 7 bases at V and 5 bases at J, leaving 13 bases unmatched. Germline values: CDR1 MDHEN, CDR2 SYDVKM. This CDR3 spans 15 amino acids. The entire variable domain, with the rest obtained from reference TRBV28 and TRBJ2-7, is as follows: DVKVTQSSRYLVKRTGEKVFLECVQDMDHENMFWYRQDPGLGLRLIYFSYDVKMKEKGDIPEGYSVSREKKERFSLILESASTNQTSMYLCASTPPGLEPDEQYFGPGTRLTVT.

The genes are TRBV30 and TRBJ1-2, with 8 positions matching TRBD1. This CDR3 is built from 13 residues. After removal of 7 bases from V and 6 bases from J, the junction contained 10 bases not matched to a gene. Germline CDR1 GTSNPN, CDR2 SVGIG (reference sequence). The CDR3 sequence is CASPRAGQDGYTF. CDR3 sequence (DNA): TGTGCCTCTCCACGTGCGGGACAGGATGGCTACACCTTC. The whole variable domain, remainder taken from reference TRBV30 and TRBJ1-2, is SQTIHQWPATLVQPVGSPLSLECTVEGTSNPNLYWYRQAAGRGLQLLFYSVGIGQISSEVPQNLSASRPQDRQFILSSKKLLLSDSGFYLCASPRAGQDGYTFGSGTRLTVV.

In the case of this clone: At one end, the junction sequence differs from germline, possibly due to a read error. V and J are TRBV10-3 and TRBJ2-3; TRBD2 matches 11 bases. The CDR3 sequence is 14 residues long. Germline V CDR1 and CDR2: ENHRY, SYGVKD. This CDR3 reads CAVRTSGRIDTQYF. CDR3 in DNA: TGTGCCGTCAGAACTAGCGGGAGAATAGATACGCAGTATTTT.

This clone occurred a few times. This chain joins TRBV6-6 and TRBJ2-5; possibly TRBD1 for D (5 bases). V was trimmed by 2 bases and J by 4 bases, leaving 11 bases between them. CDR1 is MNHNY and CDR2 is SVGAGI in the germline V gene (reference sequence). The CDR3 runs 14 residues. CDR3 sequence (DNA): TGTGCCAGCAGTTACCCCTACCAGGGAGAGACCCAGTACTTC. Protein product: CASSYPYQGETQYF.

A few counts support this clone. The chain recombines TRBV5-6 with TRBJ1-2, with D perhaps matching TRBD1 (5 bases). The CDR3 loop spans 14 amino acids. CDR1 is SGHDT and CDR2 is YYEEEE in the germline V gene. Trimming cost V 4 bases and J 3 bases, with 13 bases left between them. Here the CDR3 reads CASSLLTGYYGYTF. Here the CDR3 DNA reads TGTGCCAGCAGCCTATTAACAGGCTACTATGGCTACACCTTC.

The V gene is TRBV7-2, the J gene TRBJ2-3, with a weak D call TRBD2 (5 bases). Germline CDR1 and CDR2: SGHTA and FQGNSA. CDR3 length: 15 amino acids. The V gene lost 1 base and the J gene lost 6 bases, with 14 bases spanning the gap. The CDR3 loop is CASSLGGGGSDTQYF. The CDR3 nucleotides are TGTGCCAGCAGCTTAGGAGGCGGCGGGTCGGATACGCAGTATTTT.

The CDR3 DNA is TGTGCCAGCAGCTCCTCGCGGTTCCGGGAGACCCAGTACTTC. It codes for CASSSSRFRETQYF. J is TRBJ2-5 and V is TRBV7-2; D is unclear. Trimming removed 4 bases from V and 5 bases from J, with 14 bases in between. This CDR3 spans 14 amino acids. CDR1 is SGHTA and CDR2 is FQGNSA in the germline V gene.

The rearrangement uses TRBV27 and TRBJ2-3, with D possibly TRBD2 on 6 matching bases. The ends were cut back, 3 bases at V and 5 bases at J, with 12 bases in the middle. The CDR3 contains 14 residues. Germline values: CDR1 MNHEY, CDR2 SMNVEV (reference sequence). CDR3 amino acids: CASSFNGGGDTQYF. Here the CDR3 DNA reads TGTGCCAGCAGTTTTAACGGGGGAGGAGATACGCAGTATTTT.

The genes are TRBV2 and TRBJ1-5; possibly TRBD1 for D (5 bases). Germline lookup yields CDR1 SNHLY and CDR2 FYNNEI. Between the trimmed V and J ends, which lost 6 bases and 5 bases, there was a span of 17 bases. CDR3 length: 15 residues. The CDR3 DNA reads as TGTGCCAGCAGGGGGGGGACCCTGAGCCATCAGCCCCAGCATTTT. This codes for CASRGGTLSHQPQHF.

CDR3 DNA: TGCAGCGGAGAAGCCGGGGTTGAGGGGACAGATACGCAGTATTTT. The encoded protein is CSGEAGVEGTDTQYF. The chain recombines TRBV29-1 with TRBJ2-3; D tentatively fits TRBD1 or TRBD2 (5 bases each). V lost 7 bases and J lost 3, with 20 bases in between. In germline, CDR1 is SQVTM, CDR2 ANQGSEA. The CDR3 length is 15 residues.

This clone turned up a few times. The chain carries TRBV11-3 and TRBJ2-1; 7 bases map to TRBD2. V lost 3 bases and J lost 4; bases outside the gene matches: 6. The CDR3 extends over 15 amino acids. From germline, CDR1 is SGHNT and CDR2 YENEEA. Here the CDR3 DNA reads TGTGCCAGCAGCTTTCGGCTAGCGGAGTACAATGAGCAGTTCTTC. Translation gives CASSFRLAEYNEQFF.

This clone came up a few times. The CDR3 DNA sequence: TGTGCCAGCAGCCGCGGACAGGGTTTAATCAATGAGCAGTTCTTC. As protein: CASSRGQGLINEQFF. This chain uses TRBV5-6 with TRBJ2-1; the match to TRBD1 covers 8 bases. CDR1 and CDR2 from the germline V gene are SGHDT and YYEEEE. CDR3 size: 15 residues. The trim removed 4 bases at V and 6 bases at J, leaving 9 bases unmatched.

The V gene is TRBV19, the J gene TRBJ2-5, with a possible D match to TRBD1 (6 bases). V was pared by 8 bases and J by 8 bases, with 15 bases between. The V gene's germline CDR1 is LNHDA and CDR2 SQIVND (reference sequence). This CDR3 is built from 12 residues. The CDR3 DNA reads as TGTGCCAGTTCCGGGACACGGGGTACCCAGTACTTC. Protein sequence: CASSGTRGTQYF. Using reference TRBV19 and TRBJ2-5 for the parts outside the CDR3, the full variable domain is DGGITQSPKYLFRKEGQNVTLSCEQNLNHDAMYWYRQDPGQGLRLIYYSQIVNDFQKGDIAEGYSVSREKKESFPLTVTSAQKNPTAFYLCASSGTRGTQYFGPGTRLLVL.

The rearrangement uses TRBV7-8 and TRBJ2-7, with D possibly called TRBD1 or TRBD2 (6 bases each). CDR1 SGHVS and CDR2 FQNEAQ come from the germline V gene. The CDR3 has 16 residues. V dropped 0 bases and J dropped 5 bases, with 17 bases sitting between them. CDR3 loop: CASSLASGGTSDEQYF. In DNA form, the CDR3 reads TGTGCCAGCAGCTTAGCGTCCGGGGGCACTTCGGACGAGCAGTACTTC.